This entry lists 13 T cell receptor beta chains sequenced from one sample in a study of T cell responses to AZD1222 COVID-19 vaccine. Sequenced by immunoSEQ multiplex PCR; TCRdb stores in-frame clones only, minus some. The table includes tens of thousands of clones, 78% detected once. The material was peripheral blood, obtained on day 0 of AZD1222 vaccination. These receptor sequences come from an adult in good health.

V gene TRBV6-2 or TRBV6-3 combines with J gene TRBJ1-1, with TRBD1 as a possible D gene (6 bases). V gave up 4 bases and J gave up 6 bases, with 18 bases separating them. The CDR3 is 15 residues long. The germline V gene encodes CDR1 MNHEY and CDR2 SVGEGT. CDR3 amino acids: CASSFQTGFNPEAFF. The DNA for the CDR3 is TGTGCCAGCAGTTTTCAGACAGGATTTAACCCTGAAGCTTTCTTT.

The chain couples TRBV11-3 to TRBJ2-1, with TRBD2 identical over 7 bases. The CDR3 consists of 15 residues. With 4 bases clipped from V and 8 bases from J, the junction kept 11 bases outside the gene matches. Germline V gives CDR1 SGHNT, CDR2 YENEEA. CDR3 amino acids: CASSSWTSPADEQFF. In nucleotides, the CDR3 is TGTGCCAGCAGCTCCTGGACTAGTCCGGCTGATGAGCAGTTCTTC.

The rearrangement joins TRBV5-4 to TRBJ2-5; TRBD1 matches 9 bases. The CDR3 runs 15 residues. V gave up 4 bases and J gave up 7 bases; unmatched junction bases: 11. Germline assignment: CDR1 SGHNT and CDR2 YYREEE (reference sequence). The CDR3 loop reads CASSPGTGIRATQYF. The CDR3 DNA is TGTGCCAGCAGCCCCGGGACAGGGATTCGGGCGACCCAGTACTTC.

On this clone: A junction boundary mismatches the germline segment, possibly from a read error. The chain combines TRBV12-5 with TRBJ1-1, with 7 bases identical to TRBD1. The length of the CDR3 is 12 residues. Germline CDR1 is LGHNT and CDR2 is FRNRAP. DNA of the CDR3: TGTGCTAGTGGATTGGGACAGACTGAAGCTTTCTTT. It is translated as CASGLGQTEAFF. The full variable domain, its missing parts supplied by reference TRBV12-5 and TRBJ1-1, is DARVTQTPRHKVTEMGQEVTMRCQPILGHNTVFWYRQTMMQGLELLAYFRNRAPLDDSGMPKDRFSAEMPDATLATLKIQPSEPRDSAVYFCASGLGQTEAFFGQGTRLTVV.

This clone occurred a few times. V and J are TRBV30 and TRBJ2-1, with D tentatively TRBD2 (6 bases). Germline-derived CDR1 and CDR2 are GTSNPN and SVGIG (reference sequence). Trimming shortened V by 6 bases and J by 5 bases, and 20 bases separated the two germline ends. The CDR3 is 15 amino acids. CDR3 amino acids: CACIRRRAVDNEQFF. CDR3 DNA sequence: TGTGCCTGTATCCGGCGGAGGGCCGTCGACAATGAGCAGTTCTTC.

This clone came up once. V gene TRBV2 combines with J gene TRBJ1-2; 8 bases align to TRBD1. Germline V gene lookup returns CDR1 SNHLY and CDR2 FYNNEI. The CDR3 extends over 15 amino acids. With V trimmed by 6 bases and J by 2 bases, 8 bases remained unmatched. CDR3 region: CASRTSGQANYGYTF. The CDR3 DNA is TGTGCCAGCAGGACGTCGGGACAGGCGAACTATGGCTACACCTTC.

The CDR3 region is CASSPESGTGYGYTF. The CDR3 DNA sequence: TGTGCCAGTAGTCCAGAAAGCGGGACAGGCTATGGCTACACCTTC. The chain is built from TRBV19 and TRBJ1-2, with 8 bases matching TRBD1. The CDR3 spans 15 residues. V gave up 5 bases and J gave up 4 bases; unmatched junction bases: 9. CDR1 is LNHDA and CDR2 is SQIVND in the germline V gene (reference sequence).

The V and J genes are TRBV27 and TRBJ2-7; 7 bases align to TRBD2. CDR3 length equals 16 residues. In germline, CDR1 is MNHEY, CDR2 SMNVEV (reference sequence). The V and J ends lost 3 bases and 6 bases, in that order; junction bases with no gene match: 14. CDR3 in DNA: TGTGCCAGCAGTTTTGGGGGGGACTTTAGCCCTTCCGAGCAGTACGTC. As protein: CASSFGGDFSPSEQYV.

This clone has just a few counts. The V call is TRBV7-2, the J call TRBJ1-1; D unclear. The CDR3 length is 15 residues. The germline V gene encodes CDR1 SGHTA and CDR2 FQGNSA. V was clipped by 2 bases and J by 8 bases, with 18 bases between them. The CDR3 sequence: CASSLSGWTAGEAFF. In DNA form, the CDR3 reads TGTGCCAGCAGCTTATCGGGTTGGACGGCCGGAGAAGCTTTCTTT.

The chain links TRBV19 to TRBJ1-4; D is perhaps TRBD1 (5 bases). CDR1 is LNHDA, CDR2 SQIVND, per germline (reference sequence). V lost 7 bases and J 0 bases, leaving 9 bases between the germline ends. The CDR3 length is 14 residues. CDR3 DNA: TGTGCCAGTATTGGAGGGGCAACTAATGAAAAACTGTTTTTT. Protein: CASIGGATNEKLFF.

The chain joins TRBV6-5 to TRBJ2-5; D unresolved. This CDR3 is 15 amino acids long. V was clipped by 2 bases and J by 2 bases, with 12 bases between them. Germline-derived CDR1 and CDR2 are MNHEY and SVGAGI. CDR3 loop: CASSYGRRLQETQYF. CDR3 nucleotide sequence: TGTGCCAGCAGTTACGGACGACGTCTACAAGAGACCCAGTACTTC.

V and J are TRBV6-5 and TRBJ1-4; 9 nucleotides agree with TRBD1. The CDR3 spans 15 residues. Trimming took 2 bases from V and 6 from J; bases not matched to a gene: 4. Germline V gene lookup returns CDR1 MNHEY and CDR2 SVGAGI. The CDR3 spells CASSYGGQGYEKLFF. CDR3 bases: TGTGCCAGCAGTTACGGGGGACAGGGTTATGAAAAACTGTTTTTT.

This clone came up once. V gene TRBV11-2 combines with J gene TRBJ2-3; TRBD2 matches 7 bases. V shed 6 bases and J 1 base; nucleotides not matched to a gene: 4. CDR1 and CDR2 from the germline V gene are SGHAT and FQNNGV. There are 14 residues in the CDR3. Written as DNA, the CDR3 is TGTGCCAGCAGTTTCGGACTAGGCACAGATACGCAGTATTTT. Amino acids: CASSFGLGTDTQYF.